This entry lists 9 T cell receptor beta chains sequenced from one sample in a study of T cell changes during pregnancy in multiple sclerosis. Profiled with immunoSEQ multiplex PCR; TCRdb holds only in-frame clones, not every one. The sample records 65,000 to 85,000 clones, 92% being singletons. Sequencing was performed on CD4+ T cells from peripheral blood mononuclear cells, taken after pregnancy. The receptors here all came from a female donor with multiple sclerosis, enrolled in a pregnancy study.

This chain connects TRBV6-6 to TRBJ2-3; TRBD2 matches at 8 bases. The CDR3 consists of 16 residues. The germline CDR1 and CDR2 sequences are MNHNY and SVGAGI (reference sequence). The V gene end was trimmed by 1 base and the J gene end by 2 bases; junction bases not matched to a gene: 5. This chain's CDR3 is CASSYYGGAITDTQYF. The CDR3 bases are TGTGCCAGCAGTTACTACGGGGGGGCCATCACAGATACGCAGTATTTT.

The gene calls are TRBV15 and TRBJ1-5; a weak D match, TRBD1 (5 bases). V was clipped by 1 base and J by 6 bases, with 10 bases between them. CDR1 and CDR2 (germline): LNHNV, YYDKDF (reference sequence). CDR3 length: 14 residues. The CDR3 region is CATSRAGRAQPQHF. The CDR3 nucleotides read TGTGCCACCAGCAGAGCAGGCAGGGCTCAGCCCCAGCATTTT.

The chain links TRBV5-1 to TRBJ2-1, with D unclear. CDR3 length: 15 residues. Trimming stripped 4 bases from V and 0 bases from J, with 11 bases between. The germline V gene has CDR1 SGHRS and CDR2 YFSETQ. CDR3 nucleotide sequence: TGCGCCAGCAGCCCGTATCTTAGCTCCTACAATGAGCAGTTCTTC. It codes for CASSPYLSSYNEQFF.

The V gene is TRBV30, the J gene TRBJ2-5; 8 bases line up with TRBD1. Germline CDR1 is GTSNPN and CDR2 is SVGIG (reference sequence). The trim removed 5 bases at V and 0 bases at J, leaving 5 bases unmatched. The CDR3 has 14 amino acids. CDR3 in amino acids: CAWDRGVYQETQYF. CDR3 DNA sequence: TGTGCCTGGGACAGGGGCGTGTACCAAGAGACCCAGTACTTC.

The V call is TRBV27, the J call TRBJ2-7; D is perhaps TRBD2 (6 bases). The CDR3 runs 14 residues. Trimming pared 4 bases from V and 3 bases from J, leaving 13 bases between. The germline V gene encodes CDR1 MNHEY and CDR2 SMNVEV (reference sequence). As DNA, the CDR3 is TGTGCCAGCAGTTCGGGGGACTCCATCTACGAGCAGTACTTC. Its protein product is CASSSGDSIYEQYF.

The chain links TRBV6-5 to TRBJ1-2; a weak D match, TRBD1 (6 bases). The CDR3 is 13 residues long. With 6 bases removed from V and 3 bases from J, the gap between germline ends came to 11 bases. Per germline, CDR1 MNHEY and CDR2 SVGAGI. For the CDR3, the DNA is TGTGCCAGCAGACTCTGGACAGACTATGGCTACACCTTC. This gives the protein CASRLWTDYGYTF.

The V gene is TRBV10-1, the J gene TRBJ2-1, with D possibly TRBD1 on 5 matching bases. CDR1 is WNHNN, CDR2 SYGVQD, per germline (reference sequence). V lost 0 bases and J 8 bases, leaving 14 bases between the germline ends. The CDR3 contains 15 residues. The CDR3 is CASSESGVRSDEQFF. The CDR3 DNA reads TGCGCCAGCAGTGAGTCAGGGGTCCGCTCCGATGAGCAGTTCTTC.

The V and J genes are TRBV19 and TRBJ2-2; 13 bases agree with TRBD2. The junction had 7 bases not matched to a gene; V was cut back by 5 bases and J by 1 base. The CDR3 has 18 amino acids. The germline V gene encodes CDR1 LNHDA and CDR2 SQIVND (reference sequence). This CDR3 is CASSRLAGGAGNTGELFF. DNA for the CDR3: TGTGCCAGTAGTCGACTAGCGGGAGGCGCCGGGAACACCGGGGAGCTGTTTTTT.

The chain employs TRBV5-4 and TRBJ1-2; D is unclear. The CDR3 length is 14 residues. Germline CDR1 and CDR2: SGHNT and YYREEE (reference sequence). Trimming left V 2 bases short and J 2 bases short, with 10 bases between. The CDR3 spells CASSLVQLNYGYTF. The CDR3 DNA sequence: TGTGCCAGCAGCTTAGTTCAGTTGAACTATGGCTACACCTTC.